These T cell receptor beta chains were read from a single sample in a study of T cell repertoires in cytomegalovirus infection. Each CDR3 protein gets one entry after TCRdb re-called the reads with MiXCR. Of about 530,000 distinct CDR3 sequences listed, 26% were seen once; the top ten hold about 13%. The sequencing sample was made of PBMCs. The source is a human donor in good health (CMV status not recorded). Some clones in this sample may be carry-over from other donors' samples. Each CDR3 is given with its conserved first and last residue. D genes are given only for firm matches. The size field is filled for only some rows; it gives once, few, many or a size class.

size,V,length,D,J,CDR3,DNA
-,TRBV7-8,13,-,TRBJ2-7,CASSLQTFYEQYF,TGTGCCAGCAGCCTACAAACGTTCTACGAGCAGTACTTC
many,TRBV7-2,14,-,TRBJ2-1,CASSLDSSYNEQFF,TGTGCCAGCAGCTTAGACAGCTCCTACAATGAGCAGTTCTTC
-,TRBV20-1,14,-,TRBJ2-1,CSARPGATIDEQFF,TGCAGTGCTAGACCCGGGGCCACGATTGATGAGCAGTTCTTC
-,TRBV28,16,-,TRBJ1-6,CASSFLGAGDNSPLHF,TGTGCCAGCAGTTTTTTAGGGGCAGGGGACAATTCACCCCTCCACTTT
many,TRBV7-2,13,TRBD1,TRBJ1-3,CASSPGQGEPIYF,TGTGCCAGCAGCCCAGGACAGGGGGAGCCCATATATTTT
few,TRBV24-1,16,-,TRBJ2-1,CATSDRPWSSYNEQFF,TGTGCCACCAGTGATCGACCCTGGAGCTCCTACAATGAGCAGTTCTTC
-,TRBV29-1,11,-,TRBJ1-2,CSVTLNYGYTF,TGCAGCGTTACTCTAAACTATGGCTACACCTTC
many,TRBV28,17,-,TRBJ2-5,CASSLLRSGAGRETQYF,TGTGCCAGCAGTTTATTACGTTCGGGGGCTGGTAGGGAGACCCAGTACTTC
many,TRBV6-2/TRBV6-3,12,-,TRBJ2-7,CASSPGRNEQYF,TGTGCCAGCAGTCCAGGGAGGAACGAGCAGTACTTC
-,TRBV28,15,TRBD1,TRBJ2-3,CASSFQGALGDTQYF,TGTGCCAGCAGTTTTCAGGGGGCGCTGGGTGATACGCAGTATTTT
few,TRBV11-2,15,TRBD1,TRBJ1-6,CASSGRTGGLSPLHF,TGTGCCAGCAGCGGAAGAACAGGGGGCCTTTCACCCCTCCACTTT
-,TRBV7-2,16,-,TRBJ2-3,CASSLVGASYTDTQYF,TGTGCCAGCAGCTTAGTGGGCGCTAGCTACACAGATACGCAGTATTTT
many,TRBV7-8,15,-,TRBJ2-3,CASRGQANRGNTQYF,TGTGCCAGCAGGGGTCAGGCCAACCGAGGGAATACGCAGTATTTT
-,TRBV11-2,12,-,TRBJ1-1,CASSQTLVEAFF,TGTGCCAGCAGCCAGACACTAGTTGAAGCTTTCTTT
-,TRBV20-1,12,-,TRBJ2-3,CSAKGRTDTQYF,TGCAGTGCTAAAGGGAGAACAGATACGCAGTATTTT
-,TRBV30,15,TRBD2,TRBJ2-3,CAWTAGLAGVATQYF,TGTGCCTGGACCGCCGGACTAGCGGGAGTCGCTACGCAGTATTTT
-,TRBV6-6,14,-,TRBJ2-3,CASSDWGDTDTQYF,TGTGCCAGCAGTGACTGGGGCGACACAGATACGCAGTATTTT
few,TRBV20-1,17,TRBD1,TRBJ1-1,CSAVGTGPFESNTEAFF,TGCAGTGCGGTCGGGACAGGGCCATTCGAATCGAACACTGAAGCTTTCTTT
few,TRBV7-6,14,-,TRBJ1-2,CASSPTDSNYGYTF,TGTGCCAGCAGCCCCACCGACAGCAACTATGGCTACACCTTC
-,TRBV7-9,15,-,TRBJ1-3,CASSLRRSSGNTIYF,TGTGCCAGCAGCTTACGGCGGAGCTCTGGAAACACCATATATTTT
-,TRBV12-3/TRBV12-4,14,TRBD2,TRBJ2-5,CASSNSGSKETQYF,TGTGCCAGCAGCAATAGCGGGAGTAAAGAGACCCAGTACTTC
many,TRBV7-9,14,TRBD2,TRBJ2-1,CASSPGTSINEQFF,TGTGCCAGCAGTCCCGGGACTAGCATAAATGAGCAGTTCTTC
-,TRBV7-2,16,-,TRBJ1-2,CASRADEATPNYGYTF,TGCGCCAGCAGGGCAGATGAGGCGACTCCTAACTATGGCTACACCTTC
-,TRBV12-3/TRBV12-4,15,TRBD1,TRBJ1-2,CASTPGTDLNYGYTF,TGTGCCAGCACCCCCGGGACAGATCTTAACTATGGCTACACCTTC
many,TRBV11-3,18,TRBD2,TRBJ2-1,CASSSSGLTSGRLEEQFF,TGTGCCAGCAGCTCATCCGGACTTACTAGCGGGAGACTGGAAGAGCAGTTCTTC
-,TRBV7-2,15,-,TRBJ2-5,CASSLVGGGGETQYF,TGTGCCAGCAGCTTGGTGGGGGGTGGGGGGGAGACCCAGTACTTC
few,TRBV6-1,13,TRBD1,TRBJ1-2,CASSDSRDSENTF,TGTGCCAGCAGTGACAGCCGGGACAGCGAAAACACCTTC
-,TRBV6-2/TRBV6-3,16,TRBD2,TRBJ2-2,CASVTSGRALPGELFF,TGTGCCAGCGTTACTAGCGGGAGGGCCCTGCCCGGGGAGCTGTTTTTT
many,TRBV5-4,18,-,TRBJ2-1,CASSFIGRTGSSYNEQFF,TGTGCCAGCAGCTTCATCGGAAGAACAGGGTCCTCCTACAATGAGCAGTTCTTC
-,TRBV30,14,TRBD1,TRBJ1-1,CAWSSGQGDTEAFF,TGTGCCTGGAGCTCTGGACAGGGTGACACTGAAGCTTTCTTT
many,TRBV7-8,15,-,TRBJ2-3,CASSLGATSTDTQYF,TGTGCCAGCAGCTTAGGTGCGACTAGCACAGATACGCAGTATTTT
-,TRBV3-1,16,-,TRBJ2-2,CASSQGYGTNTGELFF,TGTGCCAGCAGCCAAGGCTATGGAACGAACACCGGGGAGCTGTTTTTT
many,TRBV7-9,16,-,TRBJ2-1,CASSLDGRRDNNEQFF,TGTGCCAGCAGCTTAGACGGCCGGAGGGATAACAATGAGCAGTTCTTC
-,TRBV28,18,TRBD2,TRBJ2-1,CASSLSPLAASSYNEQFF,TGTGCCAGCAGTTTATCCCCACTAGCGGCGAGCTCCTACAATGAGCAGTTCTTC
-,TRBV24-1,16,TRBD1,TRBJ1-2,CATSEALSTGNYGYTF,TGTGCCACCAGTGAGGCGCTTTCGACAGGGAACTATGGCTACACCTTC
many,TRBV12-3/TRBV12-4,14,TRBD1,TRBJ2-5,CASRLSGGGETQYF,TGTGCCAGCAGGCTATCAGGGGGCGGGGAGACCCAGTACTTC